This T cell receptor beta chain was documented in a study of blood T cell repertoires in COVID-19 (dated by TCRdb to between 2020 and 2021). Regarding the study in general: Samples covering the acute and convalescent phases of COVID-19 were provided by collaborators in the United States, Italy and Spain. The prospective study material was composed of cDNA or gDNA derived from T cells, B-cell-depleted T cells, or PBMCs. Subjects who had been exposed to COVID-19, were actively infected with it, or had recovered from it provided the deeply sampled blood TCRbeta repertoires that made up the dataset. The repertoires were released in a freely available public database intended as a resource for research on the immune response to SARS-CoV-2. HLA class I and class II types, where available, came from metadata supplied by the sample provider rather than from assay-based typing. A de-identified subject ID, COVID-19 status, age in years and sex were almost always included in the sample metadata. The samples were drawn from the first 160 participants of the ongoing ImmuneRACE study and from 1,254 subjects provided by 6 global collaborators. The research as a whole found: Clinical and demographic metadata were provided uncurated, with the amount varying by source and participant.

For CDR1 and CDR2, the germline V gene (reference sequence) lists LGHDT and YNNKEL. Counted from cysteine to phenylalanine, this CDR3 has 15 amino acids. Here the CDR3 DNA is all that survives: 45 bases in frame from base 1. V is clipped by 2 bases and J by 5 bases, and the sequence between their germline boundaries is 15 bases long. TCRbeta CDR3 regions were amplified from genomic DNA using the immunoSEQ Assay, a bias-controlled multiplex PCR. Per the authors' processing: The number of nucleated cells in each sample was estimated by amplification of reference gene primers within the assay. To quantify the absolute abundance of each unique TCRbeta CDR3 rearrangement, sequence reads were collapsed and filtered. For each sample, productive Simpson clonality was calculated by taking the square root of Simpson's diversity index across productive rearrangements. TCRdb stores this immuneACCESS table with in-frame sequences only. Part of the clones is absent; in the studies checked, under half of the shortfall reflects unresolved V genes, and no reason is known for the rest. The D gene and trimming were derived from the DNA, and the V and J assignments and clone size from that table. The sample table holds 95,000 to 150,000 clones, of which around 79% were seen once. About 2.5% of the sample goes to the ten largest clones.

Collaborating institutions collected whole blood in K2EDTA tubes following their own protocols. Collaborator samples were shipped for TCRbeta analysis as frozen whole blood, isolated PBMCs, or DNA extracted from either sample type. Notes on this clone: The antigen it recognizes is unknown. No much larger clonotype is one base removed from it; base qualities were not supplied.

The chain is made from TRBV3-1 (or the pseudogene TRBV3-2) and TRBJ1-1; TRBD1 could be the D gene, as 6 bases match. This clonotype originated in a man in his 70s with acute or convalescent COVID-19. Material: peripheral blood. For the CDR3, the sequence is CASSQSRGTGTEAFF. The nucleotide sequence is TGTGCCAGCAGCCAATCAAGGGGGACGGGGACTGAAGCTTTCTTT.